This T cell receptor (beta chain) was sequenced for a study of blood T cell repertoires in COVID-19. Study-level background: There were acute and convalescent COVID-19 samples, and they came from the United States, Italy and Spain. Sample material is recorded as cDNA or gDNA derived from T cells, B-cell-depleted T cells, or PBMCs.

In the original processing: It was from reference gene primer amplification that nucleated cell counts were estimated. The data were produced by immunoSEQ multiplex PCR, yet TCRdb's version contains in-frame clones alone and is incomplete. Clone size and V and J calls were adopted from that table, with D and trimming inferred from the DNA. Of 15,000 to 20,000 clones listed, approximately 88% are singletons. The age range of participants was about 18 to 90 years, with residence in some 25 US areas. Germline loops: CDR1 KGHDR, CDR2 SFDVKD. The CDR3 spans 9 residues. To note about this clone: Sequence at one end of the junction differs from germline and may be a read error.

The V call is TRBV24-1, the J call TRBJ2-7, with D perhaps TRBD1 (6 bases). The sample was PBMCs or T cells enriched from blood (not recorded which). This clonotype originated in a woman in her twenties or thirties who had recovered from COVID-19. CDR3 region: CATRAWDNF. DNA for the CDR3: TGTGCCACCAGAGCTTGGGACAACTTC.